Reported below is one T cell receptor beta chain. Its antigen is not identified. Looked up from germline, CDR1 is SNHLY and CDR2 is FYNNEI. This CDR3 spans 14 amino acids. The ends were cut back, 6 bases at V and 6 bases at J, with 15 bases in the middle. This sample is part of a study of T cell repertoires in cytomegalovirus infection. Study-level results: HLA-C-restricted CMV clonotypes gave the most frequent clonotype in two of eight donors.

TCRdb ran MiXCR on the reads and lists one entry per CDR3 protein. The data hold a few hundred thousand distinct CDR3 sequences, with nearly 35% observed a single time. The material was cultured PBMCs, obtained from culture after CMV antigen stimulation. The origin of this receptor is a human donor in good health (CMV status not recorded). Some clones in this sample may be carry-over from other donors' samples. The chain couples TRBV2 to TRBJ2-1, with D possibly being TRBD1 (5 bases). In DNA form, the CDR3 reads TGTGCCAGCAGGAGGACACATATCCTCAATGAGCAGTTCTTC. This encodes CASRRTHILNEQFF. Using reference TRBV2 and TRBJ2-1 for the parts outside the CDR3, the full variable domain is EPEVTQTPSHQVTQMGQEVILRCVPISNHLYFYWYRQILGQKVEFLVSFYNNEISEKSEIFDDQFSVERPDGSNFTLKIRSTKLEDSAMYFCASRRTHILNEQFFGPGTRLTVL.